This T cell receptor (beta chain) originates from a study of HIV-infected patients and healthy controls. Study-wide findings and caveats: HIV+ repertoires were severely depleted of MAIT alpha-chain CDR3s, unlike healthy controls.

This clonotype was seen only a few times. Antigen unknown. All unsorted peripheral T cells were captured because whole blood was used without fractionation. RNA came from under 3 ml of peripheral blood. Alpha and beta constant-region primers primed reverse transcription of 500 to 550 ng RNA. Alpha and beta chain libraries were made separately by chain-specific third strand synthesis with multiplexing indices. A single record per CDR3 protein comes from TCRdb applying MiXCR to the 5' RACE reads. The sample holds around 18,000 distinct CDR3 sequences; over 9.5% are singletons and the top ten take under 3.5%. This CDR3 has 16 amino acids. Germline V CDR1 and CDR2: LNHDA, SQIVND (reference sequence). Germline trimming cut 5 bases from V and 4 bases from J; bases unmatched to any gene: 6.

This clonotype was sampled from an adult in good health. The specimen was blood. The chain carries TRBV19 and TRBJ2-3; 13 bases agree with TRBD2. As DNA, the CDR3 is TGTGCCAGTAGTCCTTGGACTAGCGGGAGTCCAGATACGCAGTATTTT. Residues: CASSPWTSGSPDTQYF.